The following is a TCR beta chain sequence with its context. The target of this receptor is not known. It has no much larger one-base neighbor in the sample; base qualities were not kept. These data come from a study of cytomegalovirus exposure and HLA in healthy donors (TCRdb year 2017). Regarding the complete study: An earlier analysis of approximately 640 of the donors reported 250 to 300 Gb of sequence data and roughly 100 million unique TCR beta sequences from 150 million to 200 million T cells. In a later genetic analysis, genome-wide SNP genotypes for about 65% of the roughly 700 donors were used, and that subset was treated as a discovery cohort. The genetic ancestry cluster associated with self-reported Caucasian donors included 81% of the 398 genotyped donors. About 280 gigabases of sequencing data and 70 million to 95 million unique TCR sequences made up an early release that covered 500 to 700 HLA-typed donors. To decide whether each TCR beta V gene segment behaved as functional or pseudogenic, an earlier analysis of nearly 600 of the donors relied on high-throughput TCR beta sequencing. About five DR-DQ haplotypes were treated as single units for association and clustering because of strong linkage in the cohort. A later analysis re-examined previously published TCR beta repertoires from about 700 donors and added high-resolution HLA genotyping to investigate patterns of TCR occurrence. To predict cytomegalovirus infection status, the study combined high-throughput TCR immunosequencing, statistical association of individual TCRs with disease status, and machine learning. All discovery cohort repertoires had been generated on a single sequencing platform. The study profiled the T cell repertoires of under 700 subjects by immunosequencing and related them to cytomegalovirus serostatus. Alongside the repertoire data, information on donor age, sex, ethnicity and CMV serostatus was compiled. HLA typing included class I and class II loci at four-digit resolution. The number of donors typed differed by locus, with roughly 620-640 for A, B, C, DRB1 and DQB1, 522 for DQA1, nearly 610 for DPA1, and about 450 for DPB1. The later analysis used no new phenotypic data to find candidate immune exposures, relying instead on TCR beta sequences and their occurrence across donors. On average, about 200,000 unique TCR beta nucleotide sequences were sequenced per donor among several hundred genotyped donors of the cohort, with about 19% of those sequences being non-productive. Along with the approximately 650-subject first cohort, a separate validation cohort of 120 different subjects was used. The study was designed to test whether signatures of past pathogen exposure could be identified by cataloging public T cell receptors. Paper-wide results and their limitations: Because counts were too low, more than 15 rarely observed V segments, including chromosome 9 orphons, were excluded from the earlier analysis of several hundred of the donors. In an earlier analysis of several hundred of the donors, most TCR beta V segments were observed in productive rearrangements about 90% or about 30% of the time, broadly matching IMGT annotations. For the cohort, immune exposure information was limited to CMV serostatus. When HLA alleles, especially DR and DQ, strongly co-occurred, TCR associations were difficult to assign to individual alleles. The classifier was reported to diagnose cytomegalovirus status with high specificity and sensitivity in both the original and validation cohorts. Most CMV-associated TCR beta chains appeared to be HLA-restricted in a later analysis, and the HLA associations seemed to be driven largely by CMV exposure. A further reported finding was that TCR beta sequences accurately predicted the HLA-A and HLA-B alleles for most subjects in the first cohort. Compared with equally common non-associated chains, HLA-associated TCR beta chains in a later analysis were more clonally expanded and had lower generation probabilities. Presence/absence analyses assumed roughly uniform sequencing depth across donors, an assumption that may not hold. A cluster of highly shared sequence variants was judged likely to represent a technical artifact of the sequencing pipeline. Compared with the roughly 670-donor mean, donors in an Asian-associated ancestry cluster had fewer N-insertions in productive TCRs, according to a later genetic analysis. In vitro tests confirmed that a few of the cytomegalovirus-associated TCR beta chains recognize cytomegalovirus antigens. In a later analysis, the rate of TCR association differed among HLA loci, with DRB1 alleles having the most associated TCRs and HLA-C alleles having the fewest. At a false discovery rate of 0.05, a later analysis linked around 17,000 TCR beta sequences to specific HLA alleles. Across donors, most TCR sequences were observed very rarely, whereas some public TCRs were present in many individuals. Because HLA typing was missing for some donors at each locus, association tests included only the typed subset. V-gene and J-gene trimming of TCR beta chains was associated with a missense DCLRE1C variant in a later genetic analysis, and the association was replicated in an independent cohort. The cohort was sequenced for TCR beta chains only, and without alpha or paired-chain data the features that could be detected were limited. The study gave a list of more than 150 TCR beta chains associated with cytomegalovirus. According to a later analysis, parvovirus B19, influenza, CMV and Epstein-Barr virus appeared linked to several top co-occurrence clusters. According to the authors, the approach could potentially be generalized to other disease states and immunological phenotypes. Because the 87-base-pair reads could not distinguish some IMGT-functional V segments, including TRBV6-2 and TRBV6-3, those segments were excluded. Correlated functional status among segregating V segments might be attributable to linkage disequilibrium, but an unknown experimental factor could not be ruled out.

The cysteine opens and the phenylalanine closes a CDR3 of 12 amino acids. Only CDR3 DNA remains: 36 bases, in frame from the first base. V drops 1 base and J drops 9 bases, leaving 10 bases in between. The germline V gene (reference sequence) sets CDR1 to SEHNR and CDR2 to FQNEAQ. The cohort comprised approximately 700 healthy bone marrow donors. Cohort members were all nominally healthy when sampled, although unrecorded immune exposures were likely present. The donor tested CMV seronegative and was one of the 352 seronegative cohort members. A peripheral blood sample was collected from each donor, and TCR beta sequencing was performed on peripheral blood mononuclear cells. The Qiagen DNeasy Blood Extraction Kit was used to extract genomic DNA from the blood cell samples. Receptor amplification or capture employed the immunoSEQ multiplex PCR assay. For the multiplex PCR, a mixture combining 60 forward primers for TCR Vbeta segments and 13 reverse primers for TCR Jbeta segments was used. A multiplex PCR assay on genomic DNA amplified the CDR3 region of rearranged TCR beta genes. The Illumina HiSeq System was used to sequence the amplified TCR beta libraries as 87-base-pair reads. The authors' pipeline ran thus. A later analysis counted tens of millions of unique TCR beta chains across the 666 repertoires, and around 9.9 million of these chains were shared by at least two donors. A nearest-neighbor algorithm error-corrected the raw reads and collapsed the reads into unique sequences, merging closely related sequences to remove PCR and sequencing errors. To assign V, D and J gene segments, CDR3 sequences were aligned to IMGT reference sequences. For a sequence to be retained, at least a six-nucleotide match to both a V gene segment and a J gene segment was required. Rearrangements were called productive when the CDR3 lacked stop codons and stayed in frame with V and J; all others were non-productive. Following IMGT convention, CDR3 was defined as the stretch from the second conserved V-encoded cysteine up to the conserved J-encoded phenylalanine. In an earlier analysis of roughly 580 of the donors, sequences lacking an unambiguous match to a single V gene segment were excluded. An earlier analysis of 587 of the donors classified V segments as functional when productive rearrangements were above 56.7% and as segregating when the standard deviation between donors was above 5%. To diagnose cytomegalovirus status from the catalog of TCR beta chain sequences, a statistical classification framework was built. In a later analysis, V and J genes were assigned by comparing TCR nucleotide sequences against IMGT/GENE-DB human TR gene sequences. The TCRdist pipeline was used in a later analysis to assign CDR3 sequences and most-parsimonious VDJ recombination scenarios. In a later analysis, every TCR beta chain was defined by the combination of its CDR3 amino acid sequence and its V-gene family, and reads without a unique V-gene family were dropped. To address suspected cross-contamination and a sequencing artifact, a later analysis removed under 600 highly shared, low-generation-probability nucleotide sequences. In a later analysis, a clonal expansion index was calculated for each public chain from normalized within-repertoire ranks of inferred template counts. In a later analysis, generation probabilities were computed with a VDJ recombination model fitted to out-of-frame rearrangements, and the resulting probabilities were checked against IGoR. In a later analysis, TCR-TCR, TCR-HLA and TCR-CMV co-occurrence was scored with hypergeometric tests, and a repertoire-size bias correction was applied to TCR pairs. To estimate false discovery rates, a later analysis permuted the HLA or CMV assignments 20 times. In a later analysis, co-occurring TCRs were grouped using DBSCAN, with TCRdist sequence similarity added in when clustering inside HLA-allele-positive subsets. Co-occurrence clustering excluded repertoires with fewer than 30,000 or more than 120,000 public chains, plus five with anomalous nucleotide sharing. The table comes from immuneACCESS by way of TCRdb, which keeps in-frame sequences with V and J called. Part of the clones is missing from these tables; in studies checked, under half for an unresolved V gene and the rest for unknown reasons. The DNA was the basis for D and trimming; V, J and clone size are from that table. The sample records 160,000 or so clones, 70% to 80% of which are singletons. The top ten clones comprise around 1% of the sample.

The sequence came from a woman aged 40-49 years in good health and CMV-seronegative. This receptor chain uses TRBV7-9 and TRBJ2-7; the D gene is possibly TRBD2, with 5 bases matching. Sample: PBMCs. CDR3 loop: CASSLERGRQYF. The DNA sequence is as follows: TGTGCCAGCAGCTTAGAAAGAGGGAGGCAGTACTTC.